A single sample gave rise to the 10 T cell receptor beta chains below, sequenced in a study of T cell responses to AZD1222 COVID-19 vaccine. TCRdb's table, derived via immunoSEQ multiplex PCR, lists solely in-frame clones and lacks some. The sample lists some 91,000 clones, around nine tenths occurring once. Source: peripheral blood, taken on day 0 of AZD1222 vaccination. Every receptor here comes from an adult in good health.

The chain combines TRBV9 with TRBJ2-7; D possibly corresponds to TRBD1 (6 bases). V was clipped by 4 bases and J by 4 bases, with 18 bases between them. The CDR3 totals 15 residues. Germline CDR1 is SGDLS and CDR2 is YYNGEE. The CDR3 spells CASSTSADSSYEQYF. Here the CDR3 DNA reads TGTGCCAGCAGCACGTCGGCGGACAGCTCGTACGAGCAGTACTTC.

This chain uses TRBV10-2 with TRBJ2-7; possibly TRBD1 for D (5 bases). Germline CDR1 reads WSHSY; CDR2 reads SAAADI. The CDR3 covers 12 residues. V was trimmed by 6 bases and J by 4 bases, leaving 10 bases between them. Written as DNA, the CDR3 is TGCGCCAGCAGCGTCCAGGGTTACGAGCAGTACTTC. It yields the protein CASSVQGYEQYF.

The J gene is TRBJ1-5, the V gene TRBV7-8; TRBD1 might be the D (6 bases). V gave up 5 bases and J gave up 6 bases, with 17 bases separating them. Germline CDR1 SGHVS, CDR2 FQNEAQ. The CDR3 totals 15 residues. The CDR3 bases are TGTGCCAGCAGCAGCACCAGGGGTACTAGTCAGCCCCAGCATTTT. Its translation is CASSSTRGTSQPQHF.

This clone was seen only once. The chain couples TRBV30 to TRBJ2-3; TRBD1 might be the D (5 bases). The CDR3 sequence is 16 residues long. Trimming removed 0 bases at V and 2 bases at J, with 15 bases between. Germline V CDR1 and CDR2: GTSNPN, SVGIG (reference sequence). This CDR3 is CAWSVYLGQVTDTQYF. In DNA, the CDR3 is TGTGCCTGGAGTGTATATTTGGGGCAGGTCACAGATACGCAGTATTTT.

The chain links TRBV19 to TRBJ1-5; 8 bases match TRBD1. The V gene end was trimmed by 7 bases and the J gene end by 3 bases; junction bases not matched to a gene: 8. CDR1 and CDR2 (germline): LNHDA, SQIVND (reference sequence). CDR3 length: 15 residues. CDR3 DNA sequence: TGTGCCAGTACCTCCTTGGACAGGGACAATCAGCCCCAGCATTTT. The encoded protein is CASTSLDRDNQPQHF. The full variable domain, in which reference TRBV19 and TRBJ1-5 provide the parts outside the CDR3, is DGGITQSPKYLFRKEGQNVTLSCEQNLNHDAMYWYRQDPGQGLRLIYYSQIVNDFQKGDIAEGYSVSREKKESFPLTVTSAQKNPTAFYLCASTSLDRDNQPQHFGDGTRLSIL.

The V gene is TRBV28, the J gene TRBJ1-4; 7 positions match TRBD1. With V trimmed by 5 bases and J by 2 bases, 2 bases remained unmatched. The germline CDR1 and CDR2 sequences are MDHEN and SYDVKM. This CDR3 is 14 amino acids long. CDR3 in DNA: TGTGCCAGCAGTCAACAGGGGACTAATGAAAAACTGTTTTTT. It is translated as CASSQQGTNEKLFF.

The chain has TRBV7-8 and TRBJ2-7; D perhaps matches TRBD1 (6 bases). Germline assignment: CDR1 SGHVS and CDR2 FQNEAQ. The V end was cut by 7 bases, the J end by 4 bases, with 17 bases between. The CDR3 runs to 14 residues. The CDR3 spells CASTSRQAGYEQYF. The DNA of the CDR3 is TGTGCCAGCACCTCGAGACAGGCTGGGTACGAGCAGTACTTC.

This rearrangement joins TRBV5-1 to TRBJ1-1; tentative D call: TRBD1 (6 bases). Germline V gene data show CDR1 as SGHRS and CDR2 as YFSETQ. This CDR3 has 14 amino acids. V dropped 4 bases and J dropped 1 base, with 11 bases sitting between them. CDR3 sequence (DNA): TGCGCCAGCAGCAGCCGGACAGCGAACACTGAAGCTTTCTTT. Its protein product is CASSSRTANTEAFF.

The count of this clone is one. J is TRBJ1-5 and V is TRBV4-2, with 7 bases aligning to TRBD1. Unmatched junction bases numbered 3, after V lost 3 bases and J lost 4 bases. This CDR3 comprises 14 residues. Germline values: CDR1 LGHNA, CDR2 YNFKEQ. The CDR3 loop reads CASSHGTENQPQHF. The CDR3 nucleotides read TGTGCCAGCAGCCATGGGACAGAGAATCAGCCCCAGCATTTT.

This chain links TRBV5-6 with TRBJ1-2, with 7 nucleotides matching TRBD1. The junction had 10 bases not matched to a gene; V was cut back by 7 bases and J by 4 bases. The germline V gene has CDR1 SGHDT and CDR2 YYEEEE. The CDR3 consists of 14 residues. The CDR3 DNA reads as TGTGCCAGCGACTTCGGGGACAGATTCTATGGCTACACCTTC. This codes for CASDFGDRFYGYTF.